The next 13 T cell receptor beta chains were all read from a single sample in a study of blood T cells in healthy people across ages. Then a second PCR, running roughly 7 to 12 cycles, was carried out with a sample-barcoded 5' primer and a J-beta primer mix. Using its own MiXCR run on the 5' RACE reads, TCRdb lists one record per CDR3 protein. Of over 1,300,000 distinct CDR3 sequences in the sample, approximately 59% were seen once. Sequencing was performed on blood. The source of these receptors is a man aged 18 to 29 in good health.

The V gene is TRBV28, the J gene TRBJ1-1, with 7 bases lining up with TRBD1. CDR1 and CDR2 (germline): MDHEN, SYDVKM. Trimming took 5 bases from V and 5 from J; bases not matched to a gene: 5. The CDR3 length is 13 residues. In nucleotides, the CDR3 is TGTGCCAGCAGTCCGGGGACAGCTACTGAAGCTTTCTTT. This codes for CASSPGTATEAFF.

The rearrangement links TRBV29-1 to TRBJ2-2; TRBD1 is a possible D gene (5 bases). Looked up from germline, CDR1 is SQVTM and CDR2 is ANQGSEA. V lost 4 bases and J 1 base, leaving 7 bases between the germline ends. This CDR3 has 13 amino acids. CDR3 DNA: TGCAGCGTTGCCAGGGTGAACACCGGGGAGCTGTTTTTT. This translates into CSVARVNTGELFF.

In DNA, the CDR3 is TGCAGTGCTCCTCACAGGGCACTTTATAATTCACCCCTCCACTTT. Its translation: CSAPHRALYNSPLHF. J is TRBJ1-6 and V is TRBV20-1; TRBD1 is a possible D gene (6 bases). The V gene lost 5 bases and the J gene lost 4 bases, with 15 bases spanning the gap. Germline CDR1 reads DFQATT; CDR2 reads SNEGSKA (reference sequence). The CDR3 loop spans 15 amino acids.

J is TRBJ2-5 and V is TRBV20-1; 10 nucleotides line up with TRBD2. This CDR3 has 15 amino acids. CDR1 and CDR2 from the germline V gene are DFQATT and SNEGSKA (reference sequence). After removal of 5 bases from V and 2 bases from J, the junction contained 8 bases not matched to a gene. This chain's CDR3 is CSARAPAGGQETQYF. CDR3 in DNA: TGCAGTGCTCGCGCCCCAGCGGGAGGGCAAGAGACCCAGTACTTC.

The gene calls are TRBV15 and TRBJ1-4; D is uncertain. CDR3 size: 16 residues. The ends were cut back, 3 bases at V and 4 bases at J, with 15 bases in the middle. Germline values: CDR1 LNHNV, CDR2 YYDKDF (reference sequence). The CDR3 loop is CATSRGLPRGNEKLFF. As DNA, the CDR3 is TGTGCCACCAGCAGGGGCCTTCCACGCGGTAATGAAAAACTGTTTTTT.

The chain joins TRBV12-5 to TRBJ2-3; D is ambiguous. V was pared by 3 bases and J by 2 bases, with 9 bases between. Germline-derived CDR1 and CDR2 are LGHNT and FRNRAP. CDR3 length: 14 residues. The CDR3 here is CASGFGGYTDTQYF. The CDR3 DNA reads TGTGCTAGTGGTTTCGGCGGTTACACAGATACGCAGTATTTT.

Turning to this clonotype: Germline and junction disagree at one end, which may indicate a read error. The DNA of the CDR3 is TGTGCCAGCAGTGACTCGCGTTTTCAGCCCCAGCATTTT. It specifies CASSDSRFQPQHF. This chain links TRBV6-2 or TRBV6-3 with TRBJ1-5; no definite D call. CDR3 length: 13 amino acids. Germline lookup yields CDR1 MNHEY and CDR2 SVGEGT.

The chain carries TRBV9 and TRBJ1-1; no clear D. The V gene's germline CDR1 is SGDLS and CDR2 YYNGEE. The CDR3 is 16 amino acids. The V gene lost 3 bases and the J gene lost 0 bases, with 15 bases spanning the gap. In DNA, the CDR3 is TGTGCCAGCAGCGCCCCCGGCGAGGGTTTGAACACTGAAGCTTTCTTT. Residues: CASSAPGEGLNTEAFF. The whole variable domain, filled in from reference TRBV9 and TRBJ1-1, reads DSGVTQTPKHLITATGQRVTLRCSPRSGDLSVYWYQQSLDQGLQFLIQYYNGEERAKGNILERFSAQQFPDLHSELNLSSLELGDSALYFCASSAPGEGLNTEAFFGQGTRLTVV.

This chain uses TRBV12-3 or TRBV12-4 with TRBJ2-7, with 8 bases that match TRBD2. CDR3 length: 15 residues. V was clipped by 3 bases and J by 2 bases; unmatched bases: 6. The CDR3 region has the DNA TGTGCCAGCAGTTTCGGGGGGGCGAGGACCTACGAGCAGTACTTC. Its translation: CASSFGGARTYEQYF.

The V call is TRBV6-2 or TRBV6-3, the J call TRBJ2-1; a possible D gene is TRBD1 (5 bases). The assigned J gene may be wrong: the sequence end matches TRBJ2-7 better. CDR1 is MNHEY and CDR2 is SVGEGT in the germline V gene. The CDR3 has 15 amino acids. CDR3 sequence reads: CASKTDDSSYNEQYF. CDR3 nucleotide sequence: TGTGCCAGCAAGACGGACGACAGCTCCTACAATGAGCAGTACTTC.

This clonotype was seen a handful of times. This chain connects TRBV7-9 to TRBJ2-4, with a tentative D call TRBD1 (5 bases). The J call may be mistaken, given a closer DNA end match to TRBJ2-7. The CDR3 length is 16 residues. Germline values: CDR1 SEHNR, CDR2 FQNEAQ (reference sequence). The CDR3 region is CASSLGADTLQYEQYF. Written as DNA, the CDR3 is TGTGCCAGCAGCTTAGGTGCGGACACGCTACAATACGAGCAGTACTTC.

The CDR3 DNA sequence: TGTGCTAGTTCCCGCGATATAATAGAGCATACCCAGTACTTC. Protein: CASSRDIIEHTQYF. The J gene is TRBJ2-7, the V gene TRBV12-5, with D unresolved. The CDR3 totals 14 residues. V was trimmed by 8 bases and J by 10 bases, leaving 24 bases between them. Germline V gene sequence: CDR1 LGHNT, CDR2 FRNRAP.

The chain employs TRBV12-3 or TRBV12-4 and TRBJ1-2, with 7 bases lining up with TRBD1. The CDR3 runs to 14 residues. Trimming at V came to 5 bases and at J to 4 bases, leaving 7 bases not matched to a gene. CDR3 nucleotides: TGTGCCAGCAGTGAGACAGGGAGGGGCTATGGCTACACCTTC. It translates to CASSETGRGYGYTF.